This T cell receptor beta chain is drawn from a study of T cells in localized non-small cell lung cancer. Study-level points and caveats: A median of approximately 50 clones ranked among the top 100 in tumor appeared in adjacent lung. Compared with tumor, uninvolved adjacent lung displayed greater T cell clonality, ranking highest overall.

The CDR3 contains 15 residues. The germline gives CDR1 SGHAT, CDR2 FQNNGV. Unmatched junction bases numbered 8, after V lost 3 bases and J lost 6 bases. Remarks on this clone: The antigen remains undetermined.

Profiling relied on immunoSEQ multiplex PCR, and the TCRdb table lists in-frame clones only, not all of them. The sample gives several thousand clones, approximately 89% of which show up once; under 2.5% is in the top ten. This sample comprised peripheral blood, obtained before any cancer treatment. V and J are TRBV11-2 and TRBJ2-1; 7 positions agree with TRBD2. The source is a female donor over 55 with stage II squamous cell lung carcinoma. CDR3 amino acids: CASSFGGGPGNEQFF. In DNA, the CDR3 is TGTGCCAGCAGCTTCGGGGGAGGGCCGGGCAATGAGCAGTTCTTC.